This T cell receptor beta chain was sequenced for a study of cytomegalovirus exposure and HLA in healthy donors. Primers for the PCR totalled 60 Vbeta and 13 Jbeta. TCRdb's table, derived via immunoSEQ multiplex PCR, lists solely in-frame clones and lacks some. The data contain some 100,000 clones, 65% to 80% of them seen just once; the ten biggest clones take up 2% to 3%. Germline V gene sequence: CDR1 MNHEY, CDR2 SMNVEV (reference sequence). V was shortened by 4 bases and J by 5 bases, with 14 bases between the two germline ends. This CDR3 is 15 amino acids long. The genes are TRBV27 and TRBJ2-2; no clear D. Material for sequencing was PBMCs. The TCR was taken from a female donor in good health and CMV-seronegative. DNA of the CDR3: TGTGCCAGCAGTTCAGTCGCGTTGAGGACCGGGGAGCTGTTTTTT. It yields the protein CASSSVALRTGELFF.